The rows below give T cell receptor beta chains drawn from one sample of a study of STAT5B mutations in CD4+ large granular lymphocyte leukemia. Produced via immunoSEQ multiplex PCR; TCRdb's table is partial and in-frame only. In the table there are around 33,000 clones, roughly 77% of which are singletons. The specimen sequenced was CD4+ T cells from blood buffy coats. These receptors were taken from a human donor in good health. CDR3s include the opening cysteine and the closing phenylalanine or tryptophan. The order of the fields is CDR3 length, clone size, J gene, V gene, CDR3 protein. Clone size appears in some rows only: once, few, many, or a class for an expanded clone.

15	-	TRBJ2-5	TRBV6-1	CASSEMVGLRETQYF
13	-	TRBJ1-5	TRBV2	CASSERVYQPQHF
15	-	TRBJ1-2	TRBV6-1	CASSDAGRKGYGYTF
15	-	TRBJ2-1	TRBV9	CASSVDSGGYNEQFF
12	-	TRBJ1-2	TRBV29-1	CSAFGQEGGYTF
15	-	TRBJ1-5	TRBV29-1	CSVAGTGGANQPQHF
16	-	TRBJ2-3	TRBV4-3	CASSQDWGQPTDTQYF
16	few	TRBJ1-4	TRBV7-9	CASSPRDGNEGEKLFF
15	-	TRBJ1-6	TRBV6-5	CASSYYRGRNSPLHF
16	-	TRBJ2-2	TRBV7-7	CASSLAGGGGTGELFF
14	-	TRBJ2-7	TRBV7-8	CASSLELGLYEQYF
13	-	TRBJ1-1	TRBV6-5	CASSRRWDGEAFF
14	-	TRBJ1-5	TRBV28	CASSQTGGGQPQHF
11	-	TRBJ2-5	TRBV20-1	CSAFYKETQYF
17	-	TRBJ2-1	TRBV6-1	CASSEAPGVGRNNEQFF
15	-	TRBJ2-3	TRBV6-6	CASSYSTSGTDTQYF
14	-	TRBJ1-4	TRBV28	CASSSQGFREKLFF
11	-	TRBJ1-4	TRBV29-1	CSVARGEKLFF